This T cell receptor (beta chain) was sequenced for a study of T cell responses to AZD1222 COVID-19 vaccine. As concerns this clone: This sample also contains other DNA sequences that code for the same CDR3.

Assay used: immunoSEQ multiplex PCR; TCRdb lists only in-frame clones, some missing. Here the sample spans 150,000 or so clones, roughly nine tenths being singletons. The receptor's source is an adult in good health. The sample was peripheral blood, taken on day 0 of AZD1222 vaccination.

CDR3: CASSPGGNQPQHF. CDR3 sequence (DNA): TGTGCCAGCTCACCGGGGGGAAATCAGCCCCAGCATTTT. The V gene is TRBV18, the J gene TRBJ1-5; D is possibly TRBD1 (5 bases). This CDR3 region has 13 residues. CDR1 and CDR2 (germline): KGHSH, LQKENI. Trimming left V 3 bases short and J 4 bases short, with 7 bases between.